This passage covers 22 T cell receptor beta chains from one sample sequenced in a study of beta chain features in type 1 diabetes. Whole-study findings and limits: All four CD4+ subsets from Type 1 diabetes patients carried moderately but significantly shorter TCRB CDR3s.

Reverse transcribing all isolated RNA meant expressed TCRB transcripts were sequenced. Sequencing was performed with immunoSEQ multiplex PCR; in TCRdb, only in-frame clones are kept and a portion is missing. The table shows tens of thousands of clones, with just under 65% occurring only once. Their specific antigens are unknown. Material: stem cell memory CD4+ T cells from blood. These receptors all stem from a woman in her twenties or thirties with type 1 diabetes.

V usage is TRBV7-2 and J usage is TRBJ1-1; TRBD1 aligns across 7 bases. Trimming cost V 7 bases and J 7 bases; bases outside gene matches: 9. The CDR3 loop spans 13 amino acids. Germline values: CDR1 SGHTA, CDR2 FQGNSA. This CDR3 reads CASNRQGTVEAFF. In nucleotides, the CDR3 is TGTGCCAGCAACCGGCAAGGGACAGTTGAAGCTTTCTTT.

The rearrangement links TRBV18 to TRBJ2-1; D is unclear. This CDR3 comprises 14 residues. V was cut by 1 base and J by 4 bases, with 8 bases left in between. Looked up from germline, CDR1 is KGHSH and CDR2 is LQKENI. The DNA for the CDR3 is TGTGCCAGCTCACCACTCGACGGGTACAATGAGCAGTTCTTC. This codes for CASSPLDGYNEQFF.

This chain joins TRBV2 and TRBJ2-2, with 7 bases lining up with TRBD2. This CDR3 has 15 residues. Germline V lookup: CDR1 SNHLY, CDR2 FYNNEI. J gave up 7 bases and V 3 bases, and 8 bases lay outside the gene matches. The CDR3 here is CASSEVPGTNGELFF. For the CDR3, the DNA is TGTGCCAGCAGTGAGGTTCCAGGGACTAACGGGGAGCTGTTTTTT.

The table lists this clone with a few counts. This chain links TRBV6-6 with TRBJ1-1, with 10 nucleotides matching TRBD1. V lost 2 bases to trimming and J lost 4 bases; unmatched junction nucleotides: 7. The CDR3 extends over 16 amino acids. CDR1 and CDR2 from the germline V gene are MNHNY and SVGAGI (reference sequence). DNA for the CDR3: TGTGCCAGCAGTTACCCTCGACAGGGGGCGCCCACTGAAGCTTTCTTT. Amino acid sequence: CASSYPRQGAPTEAFF.

This clone was detected only a few times. The rearrangement links TRBV29-1 to TRBJ2-5, with 12 bases identical to TRBD1. This CDR3 contains 14 residues. V was pared by 6 bases and J by 5 bases, with 7 bases of the junction left unmatched. The germline V gene encodes CDR1 SQVTM and CDR2 ANQGSEA. CDR3: CSVAGTGGSETQYF. CDR3 coding DNA: TGCAGCGTGGCCGGGACAGGGGGCTCTGAGACCCAGTACTTC.

This chain links TRBV5-6 with TRBJ1-5, with D possibly matching TRBD1 (5 bases). CDR1 and CDR2 from the germline V gene are SGHDT and YYEEEE. Trimming removed 1 base at V and 5 bases at J, with 10 bases between. The CDR3 sequence is 14 residues long. CDR3 region: CASSLRGSDQPQHF. The CDR3 DNA follows: TGTGCCAGCAGCTTGAGGGGTTCGGATCAGCCCCAGCATTTT.

The chain employs TRBV5-1 and TRBJ1-1; tentative D call: TRBD1 (6 bases). CDR1 and CDR2 from the germline V gene are SGHRS and YFSETQ. The CDR3 runs to 14 residues. The germline V and J ends were trimmed by 8 bases and 6 bases, with 20 bases remaining between them. The CDR3 loop is CASDPTGRGAEAFF. The CDR3 DNA sequence: TGCGCCAGTGATCCGACAGGCCGGGGCGCTGAAGCTTTCTTT.

V gene TRBV27 combines with J gene TRBJ1-4, with 8 bases that match TRBD1. The V gene's germline CDR1 is MNHEY and CDR2 SMNVEV (reference sequence). V shed 6 bases, J shed 7 bases, and the junction held 1 base outside the gene matches. This CDR3 comprises 12 residues. For the CDR3, the DNA is TGTGCCAGCAGGACAGGGGTTGAAAAACTGTTTTTT. Its protein is CASRTGVEKLFF.

The V and J genes are TRBV18 and TRBJ2-5, with a possible D match to TRBD1 (5 bases). TRBJ2-7 matches the DNA end more closely, so the J call is doubtful. There are 15 residues in the CDR3. The V gene's germline CDR1 is KGHSH and CDR2 LQKENI. In DNA, the CDR3 is TGTGCCAGCTCACCACCGTCCCCCAGGGTGAACGAGCAGTACTTC. Translating it yields CASSPPSPRVNEQYF.

The chain couples TRBV6-5 to TRBJ2-1; tentative D call: TRBD1 (5 bases). The V gene lost 2 bases and the J gene lost 7 bases, with 12 bases spanning the gap. This CDR3 contains 14 residues. Germline V gene sequence: CDR1 MNHEY, CDR2 SVGAGI. The CDR3 DNA sequence: TGTGCCAGCAGTTACAATCCAGGGTGGAATGAGCAGTTCTTC. Translating it yields CASSYNPGWNEQFF.

This clone was seen a few times. V is TRBV19 and J is TRBJ2-1; 9 positions match TRBD2. V trimming: 6 bases; J trimming: 0 bases; junction bases outside the gene matches: 3. The CDR3 is 15 amino acids. From germline, CDR1 is LNHDA and CDR2 SQIVND (reference sequence). CDR3 DNA sequence: TGTGCCAGTAGCCCTAGCGGGAACTCCTACAATGAGCAGTTCTTC. Translated: CASSPSGNSYNEQFF.

J is TRBJ2-7 and V is TRBV11-1; 9 nucleotides align to TRBD2. The germline CDR1 and CDR2 sequences are SGHAT and FQDESV (reference sequence). V lost 8 bases to trimming and J lost 0 bases; unmatched junction nucleotides: 8. The CDR3 consists of 15 residues. The CDR3 loop reads CASGLAGVGSYEQYF. The DNA of the CDR3 is TGTGCCAGCGGATTAGCGGGAGTGGGCTCCTACGAGCAGTACTTC. Looking up the rest from reference TRBV11-1 and TRBJ2-7 gives the full variable domain: EAEVAQSPRYKITEKSQAVAFWCDPISGHATLYWYRQILGQGPELLVQFQDESVVDDSQLPKDRFSAERLKGVDSTLKIQPAELGDSAMYLCASGLAGVGSYEQYFGPGTRLTVT.

The V call is TRBV2, the J call TRBJ2-6; D possibly corresponds to TRBD1 (5 bases). Germline CDR1 is SNHLY and CDR2 is FYNNEI. The CDR3 has 14 residues. V was trimmed by 8 bases and J by 0 bases, leaving 8 bases between them. The CDR3 coding sequence is TGTGCCAGCGGGGCGAACTCTGGGGCCAACGTCCTGACTTTC. Translated, it gives CASGANSGANVLTF.

The CDR3 sequence: CASFFQYTDEQFF. DNA of the CDR3: TGTGCCAGCTTTTTCCAGTACACCGATGAGCAGTTCTTC. The chain combines TRBV2 with TRBJ2-1; D not certain. V was cut by 8 bases and J by 8 bases, with 16 bases left in between. This CDR3 is built from 13 residues. CDR1 and CDR2 from the germline V gene are SNHLY and FYNNEI.

The CDR3 here is CASSLPTGKSYGYTF. CDR3 sequence (DNA): TGTGCCAGCAGCTTACCTACAGGGAAGTCCTATGGCTACACCTTC. The chain recombines TRBV7-9 with TRBJ1-2; TRBD1 might be the D (6 bases). CDR3 length equals 15 residues. Germline CDR1 is SEHNR and CDR2 is FQNEAQ (reference sequence). The germline V and J ends were trimmed by 2 bases and 4 bases, with 14 bases remaining between them.

There are a few counts of this clone. The CDR3 DNA reads TGTGCCAGCAGCGGGCGGGAGGGTTACAATGAGCAGTTCTTC. It specifies CASSGREGYNEQFF. The chain uses TRBV9 and TRBJ2-1, with 9 bases lining up with TRBD2. Germline CDR1 is SGDLS and CDR2 is YYNGEE. The trim removed 3 bases at V and 4 bases at J, leaving 2 bases unmatched. The CDR3 has 14 amino acids.

This clone was observed a single time. This chain connects TRBV7-2 to TRBJ2-7; 13 bases align to TRBD2. The CDR3 has 16 residues. Germline lookup yields CDR1 SGHTA and CDR2 FQGNSA. V was pared by 6 bases and J by 6 bases, with 11 bases of the junction left unmatched. CDR3 residues: CASSLTSGRWGTEQYF. For the CDR3, the DNA is TGTGCCAGCAGTTTGACTAGCGGGAGGTGGGGGACCGAGCAGTACTTC.

The chain employs TRBV30 and TRBJ1-2; D is possibly TRBD1 (5 bases). Trimming pared 0 bases from V and 8 bases from J, leaving 10 bases between. Germline values: CDR1 GTSNPN, CDR2 SVGIG (reference sequence). The length of the CDR3 is 12 residues. The CDR3 is CAWSVGVGGYTF. CDR3 bases: TGTGCCTGGAGTGTAGGGGTGGGCGGCTACACCTTC.

The genes are TRBV7-8 and TRBJ2-4; TRBD1 aligns across 8 bases. Germline V gene lookup returns CDR1 SGHVS and CDR2 FQNEAQ. CDR3 size: 14 residues. V shed 5 bases, J shed 7 bases, and the junction held 7 bases outside the gene matches. CDR3: CASSRGTGSNIQYF. The CDR3, as DNA: TGTGCCAGCAGCCGAGGGACAGGATCTAACATTCAGTACTTC.

V is TRBV6-5 and J is TRBJ2-3, with D possibly matching TRBD2 (5 bases). This CDR3 spans 13 amino acids. Deletions cut 8 bases from V and 0 bases from J, with 9 bases between. Germline values: CDR1 MNHEY, CDR2 SVGAGI. The CDR3 is CASRGGSTDTQYF. Here the CDR3 DNA reads TGTGCCAGCCGTGGAGGCAGCACAGATACGCAGTATTTT.

This clone was picked up one time. This chain connects TRBV30 to TRBJ2-1, with 10 bases that match TRBD1. The CDR3 runs to 15 residues. The germline V gene has CDR1 GTSNPN and CDR2 SVGIG (reference sequence). After removal of 5 bases from V and 3 bases from J, the junction contained 7 bases not matched to a gene. Here the CDR3 reads CAWYPGTGDYNEQFF. The CDR3 DNA reads TGTGCCTGGTATCCCGGGACAGGGGACTACAATGAGCAGTTCTTC.

The chain employs TRBV2 and TRBJ1-5; D is possibly TRBD1 (5 bases). The CDR3 runs 15 residues. Between the trimmed V and J ends, which lost 5 bases and 0 bases, there was a span of 11 bases. The germline V gene has CDR1 SNHLY and CDR2 FYNNEI. The CDR3 loop is CASSLRGYSNQPQHF. Written as DNA, the CDR3 is TGTGCCAGCAGTCTTAGGGGCTATAGCAATCAGCCCCAGCATTTT.